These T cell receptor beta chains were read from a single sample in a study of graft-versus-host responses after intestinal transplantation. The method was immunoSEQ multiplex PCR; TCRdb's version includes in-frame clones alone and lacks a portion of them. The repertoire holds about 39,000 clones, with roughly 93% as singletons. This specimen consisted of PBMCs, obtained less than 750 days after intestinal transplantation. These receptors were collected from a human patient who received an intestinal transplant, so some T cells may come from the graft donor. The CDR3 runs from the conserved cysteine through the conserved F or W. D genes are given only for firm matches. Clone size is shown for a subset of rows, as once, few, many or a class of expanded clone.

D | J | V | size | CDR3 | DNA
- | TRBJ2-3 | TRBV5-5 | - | CASNFGVADTQYF | TGTGCCAGCAATTTCGGAGTAGCAGATACGCAGTATTTT
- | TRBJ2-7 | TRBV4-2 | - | CASSQGSANYEQYF | TGTGCCAGCAGCCAAGGATCTGCGAACTACGAGCAGTACTTC
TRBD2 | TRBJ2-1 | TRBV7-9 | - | CASSLVPSGGLPSYNEQFF | TGTGCCAGCAGCTTAGTGCCTAGCGGGGGGCTACCTTCCTACAATGAGCAGTTCTTC
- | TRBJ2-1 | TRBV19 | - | CASSMAGKVYNEQFF | TGTGCCAGTAGTATGGCGGGAAAAGTTTACAATGAGCAGTTCTTC
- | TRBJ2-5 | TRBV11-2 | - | CASSSQETQYF | TGTGCCAGCAGCTCCCAAGAGACCCAGTACTTC
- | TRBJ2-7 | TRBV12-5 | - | CASGLPGQIYEQYF | TGTGCTAGTGGTTTGCCTGGACAGATCTACGAGCAGTACTTC
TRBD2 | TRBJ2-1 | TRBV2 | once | CASSSGLADSSSYNEQFF | TGTGCCAGCAGTTCAGGGCTAGCGGACTCAAGCTCCTACAATGAGCAGTTCTTC
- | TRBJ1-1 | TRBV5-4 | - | CASSSGGGNTEAFF | TGTGCCAGCAGCTCCGGAGGGGGAAACACTGAAGCTTTCTTT
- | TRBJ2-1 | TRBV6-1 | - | CASSPLDEQFF | TGTGCCAGCTCCCCCCTGGATGAGCAGTTCTTC
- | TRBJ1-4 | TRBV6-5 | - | CASSPTVTNEKLFF | TGTGCCAGCAGTCCGACGGTAACTAATGAAAAACTGTTTTTT
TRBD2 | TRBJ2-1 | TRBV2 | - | CASSEGLVPYNEQFF | TGTGCCAGCAGTGAGGGACTAGTACCCTACAATGAGCAGTTCTTC
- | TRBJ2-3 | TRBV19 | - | CASSILTMTSTDTQYF | TGTGCCAGTAGTATTTTGACCATGACTAGCACAGATACGCAGTATTTT
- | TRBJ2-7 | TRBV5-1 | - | CASSLAQGAYEQYF | TGCGCCAGCAGCTTGGCGCAGGGCGCCTACGAGCAGTACTTC
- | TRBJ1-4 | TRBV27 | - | CASSSPSGATNEKLFF | TGTGCCAGCAGTTCGCCTTCTGGTGCAACTAATGAAAAACTGTTTTTT
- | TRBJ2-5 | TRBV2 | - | CASRHRGQLQETQYF | TGTGCCAGCCGCCATCGAGGACAGCTCCAAGAGACCCAGTACTTC
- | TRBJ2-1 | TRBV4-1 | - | CASSQPFKPAGRQFF | TGCGCCAGCAGCCAACCTTTCAAACCCGCGGGGAGGCAGTTCTTC
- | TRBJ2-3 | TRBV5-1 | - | CASSGGQGGTDTQYF | TGCGCCAGCAGCGGTGGACAGGGAGGGACAGATACGCAGTATTTT
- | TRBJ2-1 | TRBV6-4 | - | CASRLTSWAYNEQFF | TGTGCCAGCAGATTGACTAGTTGGGCTTACAATGAGCAGTTCTTC
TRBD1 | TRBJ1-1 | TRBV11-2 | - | CASSFKGASEAFF | TGTGCCAGCAGCTTTAAGGGGGCGTCTGAAGCTTTCTTT
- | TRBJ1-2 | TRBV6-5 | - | CASSYLGHYGYTF | TGTGCCAGCAGTTACTTAGGTCACTATGGCTACACCTTC
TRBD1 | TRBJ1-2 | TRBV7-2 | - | CASSGGTGASGYTF | TGTGCCAGCAGCGGCGGGACAGGGGCCTCCGGCTACACCTTC
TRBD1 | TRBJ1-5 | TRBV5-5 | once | CASSSQGALYSNQPQHF | TGTGCCAGCAGCTCCCAGGGGGCACTCTATAGCAATCAGCCCCAGCATTTT
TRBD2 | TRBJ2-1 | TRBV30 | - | CAWRVPGGTSKNEQFF | TGTGCCTGGAGGGTCCCCGGGGGGACTAGTAAGAATGAGCAGTTCTTC
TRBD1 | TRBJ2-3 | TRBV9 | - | CASSGGGRLTDTQYF | TGTGCCAGCAGCGGAGGGGGCAGACTCACAGATACGCAGTATTTT
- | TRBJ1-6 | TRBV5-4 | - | CASSRNSGQNNSPLHF | TGTGCCAGCAGCCGAAATTCCGGACAGAATAATTCACCCCTCCACTTT
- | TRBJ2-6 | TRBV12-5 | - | CASGIQTGQSRANVLTF | TGTGCTAGTGGTATACAGACAGGACAAAGTCGGGCCAACGTCCTGACTTTC
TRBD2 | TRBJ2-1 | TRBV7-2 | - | CASSLATSGRGRSYNEQFF | TGTGCCAGCAGCTTGGCAACTAGCGGGAGGGGTCGGTCCTACAATGAGCAGTTCTTC
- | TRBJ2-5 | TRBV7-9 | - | CASSLVDLRGQETQYF | TGTGCCAGCAGCTTAGTGGATTTGCGGGGCCAAGAGACCCAGTACTTC
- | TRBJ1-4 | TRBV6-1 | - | CASKEGARGNEKLFF | TGTGCCAGCAAGGAAGGAGCCAGGGGAAATGAAAAACTGTTTTTT
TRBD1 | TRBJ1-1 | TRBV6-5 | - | CASSYGQGLTEAFF | TGTGCCAGCAGTTACGGACAGGGGCTCACTGAAGCTTTCTTT
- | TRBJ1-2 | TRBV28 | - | CASSLSSPRDYGYTF | TGTGCCAGCAGTTTATCCAGCCCCAGGGATTATGGCTACACCTTC
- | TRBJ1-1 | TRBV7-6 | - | CASSPRVGNTEAFF | TGTGCCAGCAGCCCCCGGGTGGGAAACACTGAAGCTTTCTTT
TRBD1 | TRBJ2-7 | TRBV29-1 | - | CSVGSGTASYEQYF | TGCAGCGTCGGATCCGGGACAGCTTCGTACGAGCAGTACTTC
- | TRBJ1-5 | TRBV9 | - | CASSLQGVDQPQHF | TGTGCCAGCAGCCTACAGGGTGTGGATCAGCCCCAGCATTTT
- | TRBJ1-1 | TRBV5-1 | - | CASSQIRGTEAFF | TGCGCCAGCAGCCAAATACGTGGCACTGAAGCTTTCTTT
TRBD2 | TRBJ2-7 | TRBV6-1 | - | CASSERGRGALVSYEQYF | TGTGCCAGCAGTGAACGAGGGCGGGGGGCCCTCGTATCCTACGAGCAGTACTTC
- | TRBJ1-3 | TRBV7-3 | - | CASSLTPTEASGNTIYF | TGTGCCAGCAGCTTAACTCCGACTGAAGCCTCTGGAAACACCATATATTTT
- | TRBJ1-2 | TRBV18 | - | CASSPSREYGYTF | TGTGCCAGCTCACCATCCCGTGAGTATGGCTACACCTTC
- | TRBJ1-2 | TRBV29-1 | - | CITAGHSTYGYTF | TGCATCACAGCCGGACACAGCACCTATGGCTACACCTTC
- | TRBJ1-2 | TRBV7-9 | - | CASCGESEGYTF | TGTGCCAGCTGCGGGGAATCGGAAGGCTACACCTTC
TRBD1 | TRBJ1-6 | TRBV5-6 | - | CASSGGTGGSPLHF | TGTGCCAGCAGCGGCGGGACAGGGGGTTCACCCCTCCACTTT
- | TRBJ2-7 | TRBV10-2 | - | CASSVSYEQYF | TGCGCCAGCAGTGTCTCCTACGAGCAGTACTTC
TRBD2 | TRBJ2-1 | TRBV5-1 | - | CASRAGTSGNGEQFF | TGCGCCAGCAGGGCCGGGACTAGCGGGAATGGTGAGCAGTTCTTC
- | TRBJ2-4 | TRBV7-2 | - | CASSLDFGLGIQYF | TGTGCCAGCAGCTTAGATTTCGGACTCGGCATTCAGTACTTC
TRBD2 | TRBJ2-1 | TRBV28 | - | CATRGAGESYNEQFF | TGTGCCACCCGAGGGGCGGGGGAATCCTACAATGAGCAGTTCTTC
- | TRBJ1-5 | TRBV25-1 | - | CASSDVQGRQPQHF | TGTGCCAGCAGTGACGTACAGGGTCGTCAGCCCCAGCATTTT
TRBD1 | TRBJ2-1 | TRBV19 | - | CASSIDPPWDRGGIASYNEQFF | TGTGCCAGTAGTATAGACCCCCCGTGGGACAGGGGTGGGATAGCGTCGTACAATGAGCAGTTCTTC
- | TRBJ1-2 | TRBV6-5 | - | CASSYSVDYGYTF | TGTGCCAGCAGTTACTCAGTCGACTATGGCTACACCTTC
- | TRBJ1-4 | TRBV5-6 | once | CASSLEGRGEKLFF | TGTGCCAGCAGCCTGGAGGGACGGGGTGAAAAACTGTTTTTT
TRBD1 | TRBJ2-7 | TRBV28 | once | CASSLTGQSSYEQYF | TGTGCCAGCAGTCTAACGGGACAGAGCTCCTACGAGCAGTACTTC
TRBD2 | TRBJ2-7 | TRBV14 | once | CASSSPGSTSGAYEQYF | TGTGCCAGCAGCTCACCCGGATCGACTAGCGGAGCCTACGAGCAGTACTTC
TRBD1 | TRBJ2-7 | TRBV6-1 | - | CASSEDGTGGYEQYF | TGTGCCAGCAGTGAAGACGGGACAGGGGGCTACGAGCAGTACTTC